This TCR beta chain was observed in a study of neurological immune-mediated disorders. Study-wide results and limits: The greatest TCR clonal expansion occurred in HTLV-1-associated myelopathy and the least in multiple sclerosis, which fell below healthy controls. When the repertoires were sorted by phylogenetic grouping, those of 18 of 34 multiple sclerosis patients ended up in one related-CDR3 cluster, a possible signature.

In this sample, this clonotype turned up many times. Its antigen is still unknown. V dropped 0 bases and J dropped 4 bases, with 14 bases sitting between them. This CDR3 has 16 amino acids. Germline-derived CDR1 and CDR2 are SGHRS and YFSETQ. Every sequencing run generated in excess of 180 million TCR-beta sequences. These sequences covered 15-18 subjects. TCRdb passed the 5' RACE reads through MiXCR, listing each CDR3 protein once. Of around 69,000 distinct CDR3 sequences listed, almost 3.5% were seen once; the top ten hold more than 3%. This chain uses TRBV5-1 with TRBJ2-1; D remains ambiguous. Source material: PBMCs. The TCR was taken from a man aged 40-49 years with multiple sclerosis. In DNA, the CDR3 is TGCGCCAGCAGCTTGGAAGACGACCGCTGGTACAATGAGCAGTTCTTC. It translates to CASSLEDDRWYNEQFF.